Presented here are 23 T cell receptor beta chains from one specimen sequenced in a study of T cell responses to AZD1222 COVID-19 vaccine (dated by TCRdb to 2020 to 2022). Read against the paper, the sample's time point label means: sample from adult after SARS-CoV-2 infection, after symptom onset. The library was obtained by the immunoSEQ multiplex PCR assay. Entries here come from immuneACCESS through TCRdb and include only in-frame sequences with V and J called. Some clones fail to appear in such tables; in the studies checked, an unresolved V gene covers under half of the shortfall, and the cause of the remainder is unknown. This sample has 140,000 to 150,000 clones in its table, and more than 85% of those were observed once. The biggest ten clones account for 10% to 15% of the sample. Here the sequenced sample was peripheral blood, taken after recovery from COVID-19. Source of these receptors: an adult who had recovered from COVID-19.

The chain links TRBV7-9 to TRBJ1-3, with 9 bases identical to TRBD1. The CDR3 spans 17 residues. V was clipped by 5 bases and J by 1 base; unmatched bases: 9. Germline V gene lookup returns CDR1 SEHNR and CDR2 FQNEAQ (reference sequence). CDR3: CASSPRQGGLSGNTIYF. The CDR3 DNA is TGTGCCAGCAGCCCCCGACAGGGGGGCCTTTCTGGAAACACCATATATTTT.

This chain links TRBV19 with TRBJ2-2, with D possibly matching TRBD2 (6 bases). The germline gives CDR1 LNHDA, CDR2 SQIVND (reference sequence). V was pared by 3 bases and J by 0 bases, with 11 bases between. The CDR3 extends over 16 amino acids. In DNA, the CDR3 is TGTGCCAGTAGTATTTCGGGAGCTCCGAACACCGGGGAGCTGTTTTTT. Translated, it gives CASSISGAPNTGELFF.

CDR3 in amino acids: CASSRGTGMNTEAFF. CDR3 nucleotide sequence: TGCGCCAGCAGCCGGGGGACAGGGATGAACACTGAAGCTTTCTTT. This chain uses TRBV4-1 with TRBJ1-1; 9 bases are a match to TRBD1. Germline V gene lookup returns CDR1 MGHRA and CDR2 YSYEKL. This CDR3 is built from 15 residues. The junction had 3 bases not matched to a gene; V was cut back by 4 bases and J by 0 bases.

The chain has TRBV9 and TRBJ2-5; D possibly corresponds to TRBD1 (6 bases). The V gene lost 1 base and the J gene lost 5 bases, with 15 bases spanning the gap. The CDR3 is 15 residues long. Germline V gives CDR1 SGDLS, CDR2 YYNGEE. CDR3 bases: TGTGCCAGCAGCGTACGGTCCCGCCAGGGGGAGACCCAGTACTTC. Encoded protein: CASSVRSRQGETQYF.

The V call is TRBV3-1 (or the pseudogene TRBV3-2), the J call TRBJ2-2, with D uncertain. The germline V gene has CDR1 LGHDT and CDR2 YNNKEL (reference sequence). The V and J ends lost 0 bases and 6 bases respectively, with 14 bases between them. This CDR3 region has 16 residues. Here the CDR3 reads CASSQDGRAGAGELFF. The CDR3 nucleotides are TGTGCCAGCAGCCAAGATGGGCGCGCTGGGGCCGGGGAGCTGTTTTTT.

The V gene is TRBV19, the J gene TRBJ1-4, with D uncertain. V lost 2 bases, J lost 4 bases, and 11 bases lay in between. The CDR3 spans 15 residues. Germline V lookup: CDR1 LNHDA, CDR2 SQIVND (reference sequence). This chain's CDR3 is CASSISSAGNEKLFF. The CDR3 DNA reads as TGTGCCAGTAGTATAAGTTCCGCGGGTAATGAAAAACTGTTTTTT.

Notes on this clone: Additional DNA sequences in this sample encode the identical CDR3. The chain has TRBV24-1 and TRBJ2-5; D remains ambiguous. The CDR3 contains 16 residues. The germline V gene encodes CDR1 KGHDR and CDR2 SFDVKD. Trimming stripped 5 bases from V and 0 bases from J, with 15 bases between. DNA for the CDR3: TGTGCCACCAGTGCGGGCTTGAACTTGTACCAAGAGACCCAGTACTTC. Protein: CATSAGLNLYQETQYF.

J is TRBJ2-6 and V is TRBV6-5; possibly TRBD2 for D (5 bases). This CDR3 has 15 residues. The germline V gene has CDR1 MNHEY and CDR2 SVGAGI. V gave up 2 bases and J gave up 2 bases, with 7 bases separating them. The CDR3 nucleotides are TGTGCCAGCAGTTACGAAGCGGCTGGGGCCAACGTCCTGACTTTC. Protein sequence: CASSYEAAGANVLTF.

The CDR3 DNA is TGTGCCAGCAGCCAAGAAGGAGCTCTCTCCTACAATGAGCAGTTCTTC. It is translated as CASSQEGALSYNEQFF. This chain uses TRBV3-1 (or the pseudogene TRBV3-2) with TRBJ2-1; unclear D gene. V lost 0 bases to trimming and J lost 0 bases, with 9 bases between them. CDR3 size: 16 residues. Germline values: CDR1 LGHDT, CDR2 YNNKEL (reference sequence).

The V gene is TRBV6-5, the J gene TRBJ2-1, with 9 bases lining up with TRBD2. With 1 base clipped from V and 7 bases from J, the junction kept 5 bases outside the gene matches. The CDR3 runs 15 residues. Looked up from germline, CDR1 is MNHEY and CDR2 is SVGAGI. The CDR3: CASSYLAGVRNEQFF. In nucleotides, the CDR3 is TGTGCCAGCAGTTACTTAGCGGGAGTGAGGAATGAGCAGTTCTTC.

The gene calls are TRBV18 and TRBJ2-5; D gene unclear. Germline V gives CDR1 KGHSH, CDR2 LQKENI. V was shortened by 1 base and J by 5 bases, with 5 bases between the two germline ends. This CDR3 comprises 12 residues. CDR3 sequence (DNA): TGTGCCAGCTCACCACTACGGGAGACCCAGTACTTC. It translates to CASSPLRETQYF.

The chain recombines TRBV3-1 (or the pseudogene TRBV3-2) with TRBJ2-4, with 10 positions matching TRBD1. The CDR3 covers 13 residues. CDR1 and CDR2 (germline): LGHDT, YNNKEL (reference sequence). V dropped 4 bases and J dropped 8; count of bases not matched to a gene: 2. The CDR3 sequence is CASSLGTGDIQYF. The CDR3 DNA follows: TGTGCCAGCAGCCTCGGGACAGGGGACATTCAGTACTTC.

This rearrangement joins TRBV27 to TRBJ1-5; TRBD1 matches 11 bases. The V segment lost 4 bases and the J segment 6 bases; nucleotides outside the gene matches: 8. This CDR3 is 16 amino acids long. In germline, CDR1 is MNHEY, CDR2 SMNVEV (reference sequence). CDR3 region: CASSSLGQGASQPQHF. The CDR3 nucleotides are TGTGCCAGCAGTTCGCTTGGACAGGGGGCAAGTCAGCCCCAGCATTTT.

The chain is built from TRBV20-1 and TRBJ2-5; no reliable D call. V lost 3 bases and J lost 2, with 4 bases in between. CDR1 and CDR2 from the germline V gene are DFQATT and SNEGSKA (reference sequence). CDR3 length: 11 residues. CDR3 bases: TGCAGTGCTAGCGGACAAGAGACCCAGTACTTC. This gives the protein CSASGQETQYF.

The chain uses TRBV19 and TRBJ1-1; D is ambiguous. V lost 5 bases and J 4 bases, leaving 11 bases between the germline ends. Per the germline V gene, CDR1 is LNHDA and CDR2 is SQIVND (reference sequence). CDR3 size: 13 residues. The CDR3 DNA reads as TGTGCCAGTAGTCCAGGCCTGGGCACTGAAGCTTTCTTT. Translated, it gives CASSPGLGTEAFF.

The J gene is TRBJ2-7, the V gene TRBV7-8; 8 nucleotides agree with TRBD2. Germline CDR1 reads SGHVS; CDR2 reads FQNEAQ. Trimming removed 5 bases from V and 2 bases from J; junction bases left unmatched: 11. This CDR3 is built from 16 residues. CDR3 DNA: TGTGCCAGCAGCCCAATCGGAGCGGGAGACACCTACGAGCAGTACTTC. Residues: CASSPIGAGDTYEQYF.

This clone was detected once. The chain couples TRBV28 to TRBJ1-1; a weak D match, TRBD1 (5 bases). V was cut by 5 bases and J by 1 base, with 11 bases left in between. Germline CDR1 MDHEN, CDR2 SYDVKM. The CDR3 is 14 amino acids. Here the CDR3 reads CASSQTGGNTEAFF. DNA for the CDR3: TGTGCCAGCAGTCAGACGGGGGGGAACACTGAAGCTTTCTTT.

The gene calls are TRBV18 and TRBJ2-7, with 10 positions matching TRBD2. The germline gives CDR1 KGHSH, CDR2 LQKENI. Germline trimming cut 1 base from V and 5 bases from J; bases unmatched to any gene: 11. The CDR3 spans 17 residues. The CDR3 loop reads CASSPRPSGSDPDEQYF. CDR3 in DNA: TGTGCCAGCTCACCACGGCCTAGCGGGAGCGATCCGGACGAGCAGTACTTC.

This chain links TRBV5-1 with TRBJ2-1; 7 nucleotides line up with TRBD2. The CDR3 extends over 17 amino acids. With 5 bases clipped from V and 1 base from J, the junction kept 12 bases outside the gene matches. Germline V lookup: CDR1 SGHRS, CDR2 YFSETQ. The chain's CDR3 is CASRRYLAGESYNEQFF. The CDR3 DNA follows: TGCGCCAGCAGACGTTACCTGGCGGGAGAATCCTACAATGAGCAGTTCTTC.

Written as DNA, the CDR3 is TGTGCCAGCAGCTTCATCGGACAGCAGAACACTGAAGCTTTCTTT. Encoded protein: CASSFIGQQNTEAFF. The V and J genes are TRBV13 and TRBJ1-1; the D gene is possibly TRBD1 (6 bases). This CDR3 contains 15 residues. Trimming cost V 3 bases and J 1 base, with 12 bases left between them. Germline V lookup: CDR1 PRHDT, CDR2 FYEKMQ (reference sequence).

The chain joins TRBV4-2 to TRBJ1-5; TRBD1 matches 10 bases. The J segment lost 9 bases and the V segment lost 3 bases, leaving 11 bases of the junction unmatched. The CDR3 spans 16 residues. Germline V CDR1 and CDR2: LGHNA, YNFKEQ. The CDR3 region has the DNA TGTGCCAGCAGCCAGTTATTAAGGACAGGGGGGACGCCCCAGCATTTT. This sequence encodes CASSQLLRTGGTPQHF.

This sequence joins TRBV4-1 and TRBJ1-1; 7 nucleotides match TRBD1. CDR3 length equals 13 residues. Germline loops: CDR1 MGHRA, CDR2 YSYEKL. The junction had 9 bases not matched to a gene; V was cut back by 4 bases and J by 10 bases. The CDR3, as DNA: TGCGCCAGCAGCCCGAGACAGGGAAACAGAGCTTTCTTT. Translation gives CASSPRQGNRAFF.

The J gene is TRBJ2-7, the V gene TRBV2; D unresolved. This CDR3 is 12 amino acids long. Germline V gene data show CDR1 as SNHLY and CDR2 as FYNNEI. Trimming left V 0 bases short and J 9 bases short, with 9 bases between. The CDR3, as DNA: TGTGCCAGCAGTGAAGCGGTCCCGGGGCAGTACTTC. It translates to CASSEAVPGQYF.